This TCR beta chain was sequenced during a study of response to subunit inactivated influenza vaccine. The J segment lost 4 bases and the V segment lost 9 bases, leaving 4 bases of the junction unmatched. The CDR3 is made up of 12 amino acids. Germline V gene lookup returns CDR1 SNHLY and CDR2 FYNNEI. This clonotype was seen a few times. Using its own MiXCR run on the RT-PCR reads, TCRdb lists one record per CDR3 protein. Of roughly 540,000 distinct CDR3 sequences listed, around a quarter were seen once; the top ten hold around 2.8%. The data were also submitted as part of a second study, on T cells expressing NK-cell markers. This second study says: Production of TCR beta cDNA relied on 5'RACE template switching with UMIs. The TCR beta repertoires were obtained from sorted CD3+CD56+NKG2C+, CD3+CD56+NKG2C- and CD3+CD56-NKG2C+ T cells. Serological testing identified seven of the eight sequenced donors as HCMV-seropositive and one as seronegative. These clonotypes, the leaders elsewhere, also led the CD3+CD56-NKG2C+ fraction in several donors.

The sample was CD4+ T cells sorted from PBMCs, taken 11 to 12 days after vaccination. The rearrangement joins TRBV2 to TRBJ2-3; 7 bases agree with TRBD1. This TCR came from a man aged 50 or older who received an inactivated influenza vaccine. The CDR3 DNA reads TGTGCCAGTACCGGGACAGCAGATACGCAGTATTTT. The encoded protein is CASTGTADTQYF.